This T cell receptor (beta chain) comes out of a study of radiotherapy plus CTLA-4 blockade in lung cancer. CDR1 is LGHNT and CDR2 is FRNRAP in the germline V gene. The CDR3 sequence is 14 residues long. With 6 bases clipped from V and 4 bases from J, the junction kept 5 bases outside the gene matches. Generated by immunoSEQ multiplex PCR, the TCRdb table keeps only in-frame clones and is missing some. This sample has some 100,000 clones, with 78% found just once. The clonotype comes from a human donor with non-small cell lung cancer who had a partial response to radiotherapy plus ipilimumab. The sample in question was peripheral blood, obtained from a patient treated with radiotherapy plus ipilimumab. The chain has TRBV12-5 and TRBJ2-2, with TRBD1 identical over 7 bases. The CDR3 loop is CASGVGQSTGELFF. CDR3 coding DNA: TGTGCTAGTGGCGTGGGACAGTCCACCGGGGAGCTGTTTTTT.